This T cell receptor beta chain was profiled in a study of blood T cell repertoires in COVID-19. TCRdb keeps only in-frame clones here, not all; method: immunoSEQ multiplex PCR. The sample lists 120,000 to 150,000 clones; roughly 80% were seen once. Trimming removed 5 bases from V and 1 base from J, with 10 bases in between. The CDR3 consists of 14 residues. Germline V gives CDR1 SGHTA, CDR2 FQGNSA. This sequence originates from a human donor in a cohort sampled during active COVID-19. The rearrangement links TRBV7-2 to TRBJ2-3; D is perhaps TRBD2 (5 bases). The sequencing input was peripheral blood. The DNA of the CDR3 is TGTGCCAGCAGCCAACTCGGGGGCACAGATACGCAGTATTTT. It encodes CASSQLGGTDTQYF.